What follows is one T cell receptor (beta chain) and its context. No antigen is known for it. Qualities for individual bases were not recorded, and no much larger clone is one base off. The data belong to a study of blood T cell repertoires in COVID-19 (dated by TCRdb to 2018 to 2020). A note on the overall study: The collaborator samples originated in the United States, Italy and Spain and spanned the acute and convalescent phases of COVID-19. Nearly every sample came with metadata listing a de-identified subject ID, COVID-19 status, age in years and sex. The samples were drawn from two sources: the first 160 participants of the ongoing ImmuneRACE study, and some 1,300 subjects contributed by 6 global collaborators. Where available, HLA class I and class II types were taken from metadata supplied by the sample provider and were not determined by assay-based typing. The repertoires were made available in a free public database intended to serve as a resource for research on the immune response to SARS-CoV-2. The material from the prospective study consisted of cDNA or gDNA derived from T cells, B-cell-depleted T cells, or PBMCs. Deeply sampled blood TCRbeta repertoires from subjects exposed to, actively infected with, or recovered from COVID-19 were included in the dataset. Findings and caveats that apply to the study as a whole: The quantity of clinical and demographic metadata differed by source and by participant and was supplied without curation.

Including cysteine and phenylalanine, the CDR3 has 14 amino acids. The read is trimmed to its CDR3 DNA, 42 bases read in frame from base 1. Germline trimming amounts to 5 bases on V and 3 bases on J, with 4 as the count of junction bases outside the gene matches. Via the germline V gene (reference sequence), CDR1 is MNHEY and CDR2 SMNVEV. Collaborating institutions collected whole blood in K2EDTA tubes following their own protocols. For TCRbeta analysis, collaborators shipped samples as frozen whole blood, isolated PBMCs, or DNA extracted from either of those sample types. The immunoSEQ Assay, a bias-controlled multiplex PCR, was used to amplify TCRbeta CDR3 regions from genomic DNA. The authors' analysis ran thus. The number of nucleated cells in each sample was estimated by amplification of reference gene primers within the assay. To quantify the absolute abundance of each unique TCRbeta CDR3 rearrangement, sequence reads were collapsed and filtered. For each sample, productive Simpson clonality was calculated as the square root of Simpson's diversity index over productive rearrangements. The immuneACCESS repertoire file appears here via TCRdb, limited to in-frame rearrangements. These files lack a portion of the clones; in checked studies, under half of the deficit traces to unresolved V genes, and the cause of the others is not known. D and trimming come from the DNA, and the V and J calls and clone size come from that table. The sample data list under 300,000 clones, and about 87% of these were observed just once. The ten most abundant clones make up about 7.6% of the sample.

Sequencing was carried out using peripheral blood. The receptor was isolated from a woman in her 70s with active or convalescent COVID-19. The V and J segments used are TRBV27 and TRBJ1-5; 7 junctional bases match TRBD1. For the CDR3, the sequence is CASSRGQFNQPQHF. The bases are TGTGCCAGCAGTAGGGGACAGTTCAATCAGCCCCAGCATTTT.